Listed here are 10 T cell receptor beta chains from one sample, sequenced in a study of CD4 T cells in relation to SARS-CoV-2 and coronaviruses. For these receptors, no antigen is known. Unexposed donor CD4+ T cells date from about 2011-2018, before the COVID-19 pandemic. The cells were cultured for about ten days before CD4+ T cells were isolated. The repertoire was sequenced with immunoSEQ multiplex PCR; TCRdb's copy has only in-frame clones and lacks some. This table has 15,000 to 20,000 clones, more than 75% appearing once. The sequenced material came from CD4+ T cells from PBMCs, cultured in vitro. The receptors here all came from a human donor in good health.

This clone was seen a handful of times. The rearrangement joins TRBV30 to TRBJ2-1, with D unclear. The germline V gene has CDR1 GTSNPN and CDR2 SVGIG (reference sequence). With 3 bases removed from V and 9 bases from J, the gap between germline ends came to 15 bases. The CDR3 covers 13 residues. CDR3 sequence: CAWRTLVRSEQFF. CDR3 DNA sequence: TGTGCCTGGAGAACATTGGTACGAAGTGAGCAGTTCTTC.

The chain joins TRBV3-1 (or the pseudogene TRBV3-2) to TRBJ2-5, with 12 bases fitting TRBD2. The CDR3 sequence is 17 residues long. The trim removed 0 bases at V and 4 bases at J, leaving 6 bases unmatched. The germline gives CDR1 LGHDT, CDR2 YNNKEL (reference sequence). CDR3 sequence (DNA): TGTGCCAGCAGCCAAGATCACCTAGCGGGGGGGCGAGAGACCCAGTACTTC. The encoded protein is CASSQDHLAGGRETQYF.

The rearrangement uses TRBV4-2 and TRBJ2-5, with 15 bases matching TRBD2. Germline lookup yields CDR1 LGHNA and CDR2 YNFKEQ. CDR3 length equals 18 residues. V lost 2 bases and J lost 2; bases outside the gene matches: 6. The chain's CDR3 is CASSQSVGTSGRQETQYF. The CDR3 DNA reads as TGTGCCAGCAGCCAATCGGTCGGGACTAGCGGGAGGCAAGAGACCCAGTACTTC.

The chain joins TRBV7-2 to TRBJ2-3, with TRBD2 as a possible D gene (5 bases). CDR1 and CDR2 (germline): SGHTA, FQGNSA. This CDR3 is built from 14 residues. Between the trimmed V and J ends, which lost 7 bases and 0 bases, there was a span of 11 bases. CDR3 protein: CASTISGSTDTQYF. CDR3 nucleotides: TGTGCCAGCACGATCAGCGGAAGCACAGATACGCAGTATTTT.

The chain combines TRBV11-2 with TRBJ2-3; 8 bases fit TRBD2. CDR3 length: 16 residues. Germline V lookup: CDR1 SGHAT, CDR2 FQNNGV. J lost 4 bases, V lost 1 base, and 7 bases had no gene match. The CDR3 bases are TGTGCCAGCAGCTTAGCCCCCAGCGGGGGATCAGATACGCAGTATTTT. It codes for CASSLAPSGGSDTQYF. Using reference TRBV11-2 and TRBJ2-3 for the parts outside the CDR3, the full variable domain is EAGVAQSPRYKIIEKRQSVAFWCNPISGHATLYWYQQILGQGPKLLIQFQNNGVVDDSQLPKDRFSAERLKGVDSTLKIQPAKLEDSAVYLCASSLAPSGGSDTQYFGPGTRLTVL.

V gene TRBV7-3 combines with J gene TRBJ2-7; D is unresolved. The CDR3 has 14 residues. Trimming cost V 4 bases and J 5 bases, with 15 bases left between them. Germline values: CDR1 SGHTA, CDR2 FQGTGA. The chain's CDR3 is CASSSLGFADEQYF. The CDR3 coding sequence is TGTGCCAGCAGCTCCCTAGGGTTCGCTGACGAGCAGTACTTC.

This chain connects TRBV12-3 or TRBV12-4 to TRBJ1-2, with unresolved D. Trimming took 1 base from V and 14 from J, leaving 11 bases between them. CDR3 size: 11 residues. The CDR3 sequence: CASSLGAARTF. In DNA form, the CDR3 reads TGTGCCAGCAGTTTAGGGGCAGCGAGGACCTTC.

The chain combines TRBV3-1 (or the pseudogene TRBV3-2) with TRBJ2-1; TRBD2 might be the D (6 bases). This CDR3 has 14 amino acids. Trimming took off 1 base at V and 4 bases at J, with 8 bases between the two ends. Germline CDR1 reads LGHDT; CDR2 reads YNNKEL (reference sequence). The chain's CDR3 is CASSQAGLYNEQFF. CDR3 DNA sequence: TGTGCCAGCAGCCAAGCAGGACTATACAATGAGCAGTTCTTC.

The rearrangement links TRBV28 to TRBJ2-2; the D gene is possibly TRBD2 (7 bases). Trimming pared 3 bases from V and 1 base from J, leaving 9 bases between. Germline CDR1 MDHEN, CDR2 SYDVKM. The CDR3 contains 15 residues. CDR3 DNA: TGTGCCAGCAGTTTCGGGGGGCGGAACACCGGGGAGCTGTTTTTT. It yields the protein CASSFGGRNTGELFF.

The rearrangement links TRBV6-6 to TRBJ2-7; weak D call: TRBD2 (7 bases). CDR3 size: 14 residues. The V gene's germline CDR1 is MNHNY and CDR2 SVGAGI (reference sequence). Trimming left V 6 bases short and J 2 bases short, with 14 bases between. CDR3 DNA sequence: TGTGCCAGCAGCCACGGAGGGGGGGCCTACGAGCAGTACTTC. It yields the protein CASSHGGGAYEQYF.